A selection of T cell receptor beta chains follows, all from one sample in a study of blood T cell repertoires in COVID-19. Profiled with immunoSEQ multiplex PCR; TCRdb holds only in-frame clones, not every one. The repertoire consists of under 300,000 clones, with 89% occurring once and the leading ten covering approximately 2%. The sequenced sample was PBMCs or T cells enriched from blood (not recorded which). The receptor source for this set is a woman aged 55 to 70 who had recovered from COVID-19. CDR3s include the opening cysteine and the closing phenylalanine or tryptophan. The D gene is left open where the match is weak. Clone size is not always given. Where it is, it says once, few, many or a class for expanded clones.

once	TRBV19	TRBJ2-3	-	TGTGCCAGTAGTTTCGCCGGGGCAGATACGCAGTATTTT	CASSFAGADTQYF
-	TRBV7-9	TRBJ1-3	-	TGTGCCAGCAGCCCCGGACTAGCTGGAAACACCATATATTTT	CASSPGLAGNTIYF
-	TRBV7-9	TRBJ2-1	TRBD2	TGTGCCAGCAGCTCCCCGACTAGCGGGGTTTTCAATGAGCAGTTCTTC	CASSSPTSGVFNEQFF
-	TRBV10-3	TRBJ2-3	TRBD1	TGTGCCATCCTGGGACAGAGCACAGATACGCAGTATTTT	CAILGQSTDTQYF
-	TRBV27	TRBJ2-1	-	TGTGCCAGCAGTCCCCCCCCCAGCGTGTCCTACAATGAGCAGTTCTTC	CASSPPPSVSYNEQFF
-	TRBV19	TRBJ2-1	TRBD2	TGTGCCAGTAGTGATATAGCGGGCGCCTACAATGAGCAGTTCTTC	CASSDIAGAYNEQFF
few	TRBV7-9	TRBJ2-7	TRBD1	TGTGCCAGCAGACACGGGACAGGTGCCTACGAGCAGTACTTC	CASRHGTGAYEQYF
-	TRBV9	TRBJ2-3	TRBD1	TGTGCCAGCAGCGTCCTAGACAGGGCAAGAGCAGATACGCAGTATTTT	CASSVLDRARADTQYF
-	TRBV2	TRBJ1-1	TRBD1	TGTGCCAGCAGTGAGCAGGGGGGAGGAATGCGGGCTTTCTTT	CASSEQGGGMRAFF
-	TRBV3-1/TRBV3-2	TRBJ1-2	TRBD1	TGTGCCAGCAGCCGAAGCCACAGGGGTGAAGGCTACACCTTC	CASSRSHRGEGYTF
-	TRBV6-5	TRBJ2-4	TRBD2	TGTGCCAGCAGTTACTTGGGGGGAGGGAAAAACATTCAGTACTTC	CASSYLGGGKNIQYF
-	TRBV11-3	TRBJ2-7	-	TGTGCCAGCAGCTTAGGGGCCGTACCCGCTTACGAGCAGTACTTC	CASSLGAVPAYEQYF
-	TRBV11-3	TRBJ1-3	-	TGTGCCAGCAGCTTAGTATCAGGCCCTTGGAACACCATATATTTT	CASSLVSGPWNTIYF
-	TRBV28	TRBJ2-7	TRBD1	TGTGCCAGCAGTGTATCACAGGGGGCCTCGTACTTC	CASSVSQGASYF
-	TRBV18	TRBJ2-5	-	TGTGCCAGCTCACCGGAGGAAAAGACCCAGTACTTC	CASSPEEKTQYF
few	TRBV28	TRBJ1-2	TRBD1	TGTGCCACCTTTGGTACAGGGGTAGGTTACGGCTACACCTTC	CATFGTGVGYGYTF
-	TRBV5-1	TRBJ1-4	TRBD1	TGCGCCAGCAGCCCGGAGGGGGCGTGGGGTGAAAAACTGTTTTTT	CASSPEGAWGEKLFF
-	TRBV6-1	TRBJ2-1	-	TGTGCCAGCAGTGAGGGGCTAGCGCGCAACAATGAGCAGTTCTTC	CASSEGLARNNEQFF
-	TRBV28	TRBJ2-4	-	TGTGCCAGCAGTCCCGGGACTTTTGGGGACATTCAGTACTTC	CASSPGTFGDIQYF
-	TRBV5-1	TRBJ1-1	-	TGCGCCAGCAGCCCACAGGTCCAGGTGAACACTGAAGCTTTCTTT	CASSPQVQVNTEAFF
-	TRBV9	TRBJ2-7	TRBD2	TGTGCCAGCAGCCCCCGACTAGCGGGGGGCCCCCAGCAGTACTTC	CASSPRLAGGPQQYF
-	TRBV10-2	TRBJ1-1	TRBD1	TGCGCCAGCAGTGAAGGACAGGGGATTATGAACACTGAAGCTTTCTTT	CASSEGQGIMNTEAFF
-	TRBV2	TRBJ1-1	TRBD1	TGTGCCAGCATTATACAGGGGGCACGGACTGAAGCTTTCTTT	CASIIQGARTEAFF
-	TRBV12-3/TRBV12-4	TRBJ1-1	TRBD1	TGTGCCAGCAGGGGACAGGTGGGCACTGAAGCTTTCTTT	CASRGQVGTEAFF
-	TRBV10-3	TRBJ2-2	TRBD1	TGTGCCATCAGCGGGGACAGTATGGAGGTCGGGGAGCTGTTTTTT	CAISGDSMEVGELFF
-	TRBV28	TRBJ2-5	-	TGTGCCAGCAGTTTCCCACCTCAGAAAGAGACCCAGTACTTC	CASSFPPQKETQYF
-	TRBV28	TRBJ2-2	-	TGTGCCAGCAGTTTTCAGCGGATGAACACCGGGGAGCTGTTTTTT	CASSFQRMNTGELFF
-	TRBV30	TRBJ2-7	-	TGTGCCTGGAGTCCGGGCTACGAGCAGTACTTC	CAWSPGYEQYF
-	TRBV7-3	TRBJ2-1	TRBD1	TGTGCCAGCAGCTATGGGACAGGGAGCTCCTACAATGAGCAGTTCTTC	CASSYGTGSSYNEQFF
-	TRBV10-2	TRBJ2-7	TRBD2	TGCGCCAGCAGAAGGACTAGCGACTATCCCGAGCAGTACTTC	CASRRTSDYPEQYF
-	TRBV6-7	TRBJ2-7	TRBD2	TGTGCCAGCAGTCCTCCGGGGACTCTCCGACTAGCTTTAGACGAGCAGTACTTC	CASSPPGTLRLALDEQYF
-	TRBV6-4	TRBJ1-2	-	TGTGCCAGCAGTGAAGAACAGGGTCTAGGTGGCTACACCTTC	CASSEEQGLGGYTF
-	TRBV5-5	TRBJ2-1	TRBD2	TGTGCCAGCAGCATGCTAGCGGGGGGTTACAATGAGCAGTTCTTC	CASSMLAGGYNEQFF
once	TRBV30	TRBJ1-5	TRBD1	TGTGCCTGGAGTCGCGACAGGGGGAATGGCCAGCCCCAGCATTTT	CAWSRDRGNGQPQHF
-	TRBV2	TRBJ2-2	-	TGTGCCAGCACCTATGTCAGCGGGTCAGGGGAGCTGTTTTTT	CASTYVSGSGELFF
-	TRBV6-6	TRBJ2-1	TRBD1	TGTGCCAGCAGTACGACAGGGGGCTTGAATGAGCAGTTCTTC	CASSTTGGLNEQFF
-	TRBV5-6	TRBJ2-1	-	TGTGCCAGCAGCTTGTATAGCGATGAGCAGTTCTTC	CASSLYSDEQFF
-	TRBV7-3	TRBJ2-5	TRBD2	TGTGCCAGCAGCCCGGGAGCGGGGGGTGTGGAGACCCAGTACTTC	CASSPGAGGVETQYF
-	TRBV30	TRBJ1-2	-	TGTGCCTGTTTCTCCTATGGCTACACCTTC	CACFSYGYTF
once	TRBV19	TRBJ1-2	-	TGTGCCAGTAGTATCTTGGACTCCTATGGCTACACCTTC	CASSILDSYGYTF
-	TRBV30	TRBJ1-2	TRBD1	TGTGCCTGGTGGGGGACAGGGGATGGCTACACCTTC	CAWWGTGDGYTF
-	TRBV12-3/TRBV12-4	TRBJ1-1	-	TGTGCCAGCACTAACAGGGTGAACACTGAAGCTTTCTTT	CASTNRVNTEAFF
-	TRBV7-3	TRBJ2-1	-	TGTGCCAGCAGCTTAGACCGGGAGAGGTCCTACAATGAGCAGTTCTTC	CASSLDRERSYNEQFF
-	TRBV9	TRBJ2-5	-	TGTGCCAGCAGCGTAGACCCAGAAGAGACCCAGTACTTC	CASSVDPEETQYF
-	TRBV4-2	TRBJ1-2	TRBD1	TGTGCCAGCAGCTTCAGGGGGCTGGAGGGCTACACCTTC	CASSFRGLEGYTF
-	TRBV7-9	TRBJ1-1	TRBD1	TGTGCCAGCAGCTTCACCGGGACAGGGAACACTGAAGCTTTCTTT	CASSFTGTGNTEAFF
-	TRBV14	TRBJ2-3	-	TGTGCCAGCAGCCAGGGGACGCGGAGGGCAGATACGCAGTATTTT	CASSQGTRRADTQYF
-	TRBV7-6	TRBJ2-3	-	TGTGCCAGCAGCTACGCGATCACAGATACGCAGTATTTT	CASSYAITDTQYF
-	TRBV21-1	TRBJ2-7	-	TGTGCCAGCAGCAAGGCGAGGCAGGGGTCCCACGAGCAGTACTTC	CASSKARQGSHEQYF
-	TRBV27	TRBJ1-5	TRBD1	TGTGCCAGCGCCAGGACAGGCGTAAATCAGCCCCAGCATTTT	CASARTGVNQPQHF
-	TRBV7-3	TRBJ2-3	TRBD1	TGTGCCAGCAGCCGTGATGGTACAGGGGAAGATACGCAGTATTTT	CASSRDGTGEDTQYF
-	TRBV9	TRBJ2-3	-	TGTGCCAGCTCCGTGAGGGGGAACACAGATACGCAGTATTTT	CASSVRGNTDTQYF
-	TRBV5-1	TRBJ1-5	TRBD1	TGCGCCAGCAGCTTAACCGGGACAGGGCATCAGCCCCAGCATTTT	CASSLTGTGHQPQHF
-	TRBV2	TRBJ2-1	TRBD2	TGTGCCAGCAGTGACGCTAGCGGGAACGTCTACAATGAGCAGTTCTTC	CASSDASGNVYNEQFF
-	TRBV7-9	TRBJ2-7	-	TGTGCCAGCAGCTTGTCACAGGGAGTCTCCTACGAGCAGTACTTC	CASSLSQGVSYEQYF
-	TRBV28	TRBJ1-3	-	TGTGCCAGCAGTTTATACAGGACTGGAAACACCATATATTTT	CASSLYRTGNTIYF
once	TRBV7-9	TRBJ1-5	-	TGTGCCAGCAGCTTAGCGGCAGGGCTGTATAGCAATCAGCCCCAGCATTTT	CASSLAAGLYSNQPQHF